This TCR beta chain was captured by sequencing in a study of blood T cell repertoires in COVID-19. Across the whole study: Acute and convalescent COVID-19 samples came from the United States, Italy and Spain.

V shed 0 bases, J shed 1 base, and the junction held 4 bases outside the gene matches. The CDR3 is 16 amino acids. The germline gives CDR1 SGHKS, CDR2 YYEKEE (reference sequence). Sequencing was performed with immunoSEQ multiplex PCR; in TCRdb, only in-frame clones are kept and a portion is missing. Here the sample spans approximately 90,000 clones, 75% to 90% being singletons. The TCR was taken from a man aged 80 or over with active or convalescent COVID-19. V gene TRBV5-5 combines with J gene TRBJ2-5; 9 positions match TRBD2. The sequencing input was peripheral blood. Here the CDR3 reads CASSLAPSGTQETQYF. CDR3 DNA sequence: TGTGCCAGCAGCTTGGCCCCTAGCGGGACCCAAGAGACCCAGTACTTC. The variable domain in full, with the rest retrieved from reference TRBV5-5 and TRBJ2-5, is DAGVTQSPTHLIKTRGQQVTLRCSPISGHKSVSWYQQVLGQGPQFIFQYYEKEERGRGNFPDRFSARQFPNYSSELNVNALLLGDSALYLCASSLAPSGTQETQYFGPGTRLLVL.